A selection of T cell receptor beta chains follows, all from one sample in a study of shared clonotypes between healthy human individuals. The protocol was immunoSEQ multiplex PCR, while the TCRdb copy is restricted to in-frame clones and leaves out a portion. The sample lists a few hundred thousand clones, 75% to 80% occurring once. The sample taken for sequencing was PBMCs. The receptor set was obtained from a woman aged 40 to 49 in good health. Some clones in this sample may be carry-over from other donors' samples. Both conserved end residues are part of each CDR3. The order of the fields is J gene, clone size, D gene, V gene, CDR3 DNA, CDR3 protein. A D gene is named only where the DNA matches it firmly. Where a row states a size, it is once, few, many or the class of an expanded clone; other rows omit it.

TRBJ1-2,NA,NA,TRBV9,TGTGCCAGCAGCGTAAGCGCCGACGCTCGGGGTGGCTACACCTTC,CASSVSADARGGYTF
TRBJ1-1,NA,NA,TRBV30,TGTGCCTGGAGTGTCGGGGACGTGGGGAACACTGAAGCTTTCTTT,CAWSVGDVGNTEAFF
TRBJ1-5,NA,NA,TRBV28,TGTGCCAGCAGTTTAAGTCTTGGCAGCAATCAGCCCCAGCATTTT,CASSLSLGSNQPQHF
TRBJ2-6,NA,NA,TRBV4-2,TGTGCCAGCAGCCAAGCTGGCCAAATATCTGGGGCCAACGTCCTGACTTTC,CASSQAGQISGANVLTF
TRBJ2-7,NA,NA,TRBV28,TGTGCCAGCAAAAGCGGAATCTCCTACGAGCAGTACTTC,CASKSGISYEQYF
TRBJ2-1,many,NA,TRBV30,TGTGCCGCAGACGGTGAGCAGTTCTTC,CAADGEQFF
TRBJ2-2,NA,NA,TRBV7-8,TGTGCCAGCAGCTTATCAACCGGGGAGCTGTTTTTT,CASSLSTGELFF
TRBJ1-5,NA,TRBD1,TRBV28,TGTGCCAGCAGTTTCCCAGGGGGCGGGAATCAGCCCCAGCATTTT,CASSFPGGGNQPQHF
TRBJ2-7,many,NA,TRBV28,TGTGCCAGCAGTTCCTTGACGGGGGCGGCCTACGAGCAGTACTTC,CASSSLTGAAYEQYF
TRBJ1-1,NA,NA,TRBV28,TGTGCCAGCAGTCACCCAGGGGTTGCAAACACTGAAGCTTTCTTT,CASSHPGVANTEAFF
TRBJ2-2,NA,TRBD2,TRBV2,TGTGCCAGCACGCTAGGACTAGCGGGAGTTGTCGGGGAGCTGTTTTTT,CASTLGLAGVVGELFF
TRBJ2-1,NA,TRBD2,TRBV7-6,TGTGCCAGCAGCCTGGGACTAGCGGGAGGAGATGAGCAGTTCTTC,CASSLGLAGGDEQFF